This T cell receptor (beta chain) was captured in a study of T cells in Graves' hyperthyroidism and ophthalmopathy. The overall study: Peripheral blood specimens were obtained at initial diagnosis, prior to any treatment.

V dropped 3 bases and J dropped 4 bases, with 9 bases sitting between them. CDR1 DFQATT and CDR2 SNEGSKA come from the germline V gene (reference sequence). This CDR3 spans 12 amino acids. In its sample, this clonotype was seen many times. Newly diagnosed hyperthyroidism, duration under 2 months, in patients aged 18 to 65. Used for diagnoses were clinical symptoms, serum thyroxine and TRAb, thyroid ultrasound and orbital computed tomography. The PBMCs were sourced from fresh peripheral blood (about 9.7 ml). RNA transcripts yielded amplified TCR beta CDR3 regions. TCR CDR3 underwent first-round RT-PCR with the HTBI primer set. TCRdb passed the multiplex PCR reads through MiXCR, listing each CDR3 protein once. This sample yields about 420,000 distinct CDR3 sequences, of which 15% to 18% are seen a single time; 7.5% to 9% belongs to the top ten.

The V gene is TRBV20-1, the J gene TRBJ1-1; possible D gene TRBD1, 5 bases. This TCR came from a woman between 18 and 29 years old with Graves' hyperthyroidism. Specimen: blood. The CDR3 here is CSASSQGTEAFF. In DNA form, the CDR3 reads TGCAGTGCTAGTTCGCAGGGCACTGAAGCTTTCTTT.